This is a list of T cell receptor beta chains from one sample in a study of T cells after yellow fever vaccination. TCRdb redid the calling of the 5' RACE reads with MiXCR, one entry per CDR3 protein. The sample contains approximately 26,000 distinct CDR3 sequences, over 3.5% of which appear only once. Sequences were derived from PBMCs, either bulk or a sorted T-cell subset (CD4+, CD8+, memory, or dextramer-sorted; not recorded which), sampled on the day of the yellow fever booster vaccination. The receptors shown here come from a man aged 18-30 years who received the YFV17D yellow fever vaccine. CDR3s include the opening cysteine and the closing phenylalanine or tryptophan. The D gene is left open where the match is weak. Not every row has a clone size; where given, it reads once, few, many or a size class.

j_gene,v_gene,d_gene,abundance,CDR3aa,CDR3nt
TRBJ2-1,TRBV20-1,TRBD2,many,CSARDAAGAYNEQFF,TGCAGTGCTAGAGACGCAGCGGGGGCCTACAATGAGCAGTTCTTC
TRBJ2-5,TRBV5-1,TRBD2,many,CASSPGTSGQETQYF,TGCGCCAGCAGTCCCGGGACTAGCGGGCAAGAGACCCAGTACTTC
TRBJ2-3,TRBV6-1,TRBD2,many,CASSGRAGRTDTQYF,TGTGCCAGCAGTGGGAGAGCGGGACGCACAGATACGCAGTATTTT
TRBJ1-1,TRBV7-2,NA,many,CASTRRNTEAFF,TGTGCCAGCACCCGTAGGAACACTGAAGCTTTCTTT
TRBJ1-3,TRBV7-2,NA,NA,CASSVDLGSGNTIYF,TGTGCCAGCAGCGTAGACCTCGGCTCTGGAAACACCATATATTTT
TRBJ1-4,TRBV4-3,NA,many,CASSQGRGAGNEKLFF,TGCGCCAGCAGCCAAGGGCGGGGGGCAGGCAATGAAAAACTGTTTTTT
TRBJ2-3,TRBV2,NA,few,CASSEASDTQYF,TGTGCCAGCAGTGAAGCGTCAGATACGCAGTATTTT
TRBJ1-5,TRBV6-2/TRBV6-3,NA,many,CASASSYQPQHF,TGTGCCAGCGCTTCCTCCTATCAGCCCCAGCATTTT
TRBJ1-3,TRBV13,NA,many,CASSLYGNTIYF,TGTGCCAGCAGCTTATATGGAAACACCATATATTTT
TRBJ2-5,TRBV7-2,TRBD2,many,CASSFGTKETQYF,TGTGCCAGCAGCTTCGGGACTAAAGAGACCCAGTACTTC
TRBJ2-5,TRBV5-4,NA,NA,CASRPGGSETQYF,TGTGCCAGCAGGCCAGGGGGGTCAGAGACCCAGTACTTC
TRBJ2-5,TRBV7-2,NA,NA,CASSLGTGRGETQYF,TGTGCCAGCAGCTTAGGCACCGGACGGGGGGAGACCCAGTACTTC
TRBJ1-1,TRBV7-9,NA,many,CASSWWGLNTEAFF,TGTGCCAGCAGCTGGTGGGGACTGAACACTGAAGCTTTCTTT
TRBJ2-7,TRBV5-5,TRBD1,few,CASSSDRGLYEQYF,TGTGCCAGCAGCTCGGACAGGGGTCTGTACGAGCAGTACTTC
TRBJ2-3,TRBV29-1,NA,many,CSVVRRGTDTQYF,TGCAGCGTTGTCCGGCGGGGCACAGATACGCAGTATTTT
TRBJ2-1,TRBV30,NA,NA,CAVTGTYNEQFF,TGTGCCGTGACAGGCACCTACAATGAGCAGTTCTTC
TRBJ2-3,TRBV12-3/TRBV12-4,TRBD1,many,CASSRRDRASTDTQYF,TGTGCCAGCAGCCGTCGGGACAGGGCCAGCACAGATACGCAGTATTTT
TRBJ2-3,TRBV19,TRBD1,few,CASRTPGTGGATDTQYF,TGTGCCAGTAGGACTCCCGGGACAGGGGGCGCAACGGATACGCAGTATTTT
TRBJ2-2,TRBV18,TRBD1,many,CASSARTGLTGELFF,TGTGCCAGCTCAGCCAGGACAGGACTCACCGGGGAGCTGTTTTTT
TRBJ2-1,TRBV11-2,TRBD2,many,CASSLWVVPTGTRREQFF,TGTGCCAGCAGCTTATGGGTGGTGCCAACCGGGACTAGGCGTGAGCAGTTCTTC
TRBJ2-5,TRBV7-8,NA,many,CASGRDPGNQETQYF,TGTGCCAGCGGTAGGGACCCGGGGAACCAAGAGACCCAGTACTTC
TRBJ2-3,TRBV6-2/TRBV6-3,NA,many,CASTQGLTTDTQYF,TGTGCCAGCACGCAGGGGCTCACCACAGATACGCAGTATTTT
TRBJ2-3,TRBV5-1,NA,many,CASSLEQGSTDTQYF,TGCGCCAGCAGCTTGGAACAGGGAAGCACAGATACGCAGTATTTT
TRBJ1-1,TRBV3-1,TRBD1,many,CASSRGQSNTEAFF,TGTGCCAGCAGCCGGGGACAGTCGAACACTGAAGCTTTCTTT
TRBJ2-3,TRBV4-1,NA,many,CASSLTWGFYKSSTDTQYF,TGCGCCAGCAGCCTTACCTGGGGATTCTATAAATCTAGCACAGATACGCAGTATTTT
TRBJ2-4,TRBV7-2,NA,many,CASSSQANLAKNIQYF,TGTGCCAGCAGCTCCCAGGCAAACCTAGCCAAAAACATTCAGTACTTC
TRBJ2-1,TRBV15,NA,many,CATSGQLLSSYNEQFF,TGTGCCACCAGCGGTCAGTTACTTAGCTCCTACAATGAGCAGTTCTTC
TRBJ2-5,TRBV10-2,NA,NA,CASSEGSGWGDQETQYF,TGCGCCAGCAGTGAGGGGTCCGGATGGGGGGACCAAGAGACCCAGTACTTC
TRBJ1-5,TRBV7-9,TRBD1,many,CASSAGGFQPQHF,TGTGCCAGCAGCGCAGGGGGCTTTCAGCCCCAGCATTTT
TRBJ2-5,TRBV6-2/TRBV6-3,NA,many,CASSFRRTGMEETQYF,TGTGCCAGCAGTTTCCGACGGACGGGGATGGAAGAGACCCAGTACTTC
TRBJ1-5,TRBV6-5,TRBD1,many,CASRADRDGQPQHF,TGTGCCAGCAGAGCCGACAGGGACGGTCAGCCCCAGCATTTT
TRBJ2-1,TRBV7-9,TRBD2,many,CASSPPGTSGNPFF,TGTGCCAGCAGCCCCCCGGGGACTAGCGGGAACCCGTTCTTC
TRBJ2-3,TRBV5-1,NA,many,CASSFVTGTDTQYF,TGCGCCAGCAGCTTTGTTACCGGCACAGATACGCAGTATTTT
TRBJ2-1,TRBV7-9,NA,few,CASSLNRQGYNEQFF,TGTGCCAGCAGCTTAAATCGGCAGGGTTACAATGAGCAGTTCTTC
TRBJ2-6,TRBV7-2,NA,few,CASSLALTGANVLTF,TGTGCCAGCAGCTTAGCGCTTACTGGGGCCAACGTCCTGACTTTC
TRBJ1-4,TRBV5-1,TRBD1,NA,CASSFSGTGNNEKLFF,TGCGCCAGCAGCTTCTCCGGGACAGGGAATAATGAAAAACTGTTTTTT
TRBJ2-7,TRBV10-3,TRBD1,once,CAIQAGQGLYEQYF,TGTGCCATACAAGCAGGACAGGGGTTGTACGAGCAGTACTTC
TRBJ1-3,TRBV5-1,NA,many,CASSPGYRPASGNTIYF,TGCGCCAGCAGCCCAGGCTACAGGCCTGCCTCTGGAAACACCATATATTTT
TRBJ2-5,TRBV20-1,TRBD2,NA,CSAPRGTSGGEQETQYF,TGCAGTGCCCCGCGGGGGACTAGCGGGGGTGAACAAGAGACCCAGTACTTC
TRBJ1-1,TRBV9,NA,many,CASSAPPGDTEAFF,TGTGCCAGCAGCGCCCCCCCAGGGGACACTGAAGCTTTCTTT
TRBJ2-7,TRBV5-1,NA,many,CASSLESYEQYF,TGCGCCAGCAGCTTAGAGTCCTACGAGCAGTACTTC
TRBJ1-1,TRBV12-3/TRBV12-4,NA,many,CASSFGWENTEAFF,TGTGCCAGCAGTTTTGGGTGGGAGAACACTGAAGCTTTCTTT
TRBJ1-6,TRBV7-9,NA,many,CASSFQNSPLHF,TGTGCCAGCAGCTTCCAGAATTCACCCCTCCACTTT
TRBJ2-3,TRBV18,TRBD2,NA,CASSQLAGDTDTQYF,TGTGCCAGCTCACAACTAGCGGGGGACACAGATACGCAGTATTTT
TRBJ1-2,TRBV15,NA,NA,CATSIGPHIYGYTF,TGTGCCACCAGCATCGGTCCTCACATCTATGGCTACACCTTC
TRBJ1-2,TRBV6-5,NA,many,CASSPERGYGYTF,TGTGCCAGCAGCCCAGAGCGGGGCTATGGCTACACCTTC
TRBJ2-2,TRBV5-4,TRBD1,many,CASSLGQGWSGELFF,TGTGCCAGCAGCTTGGGACAGGGTTGGTCCGGGGAGCTGTTTTTT
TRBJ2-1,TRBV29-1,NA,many,CSVAQGFYNEQFF,TGCAGCGTTGCTCAGGGATTCTACAATGAGCAGTTCTTC
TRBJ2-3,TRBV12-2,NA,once,CASRRWGGPSTDRQFF,TGTGCAAGTCGCCGCTGGGGGGGGCCGAGCACAGATAGGCAGTTTTTT